These 15 T cell receptor beta chains share one sample of origin, sequenced in a study of shared clonotypes between healthy human individuals (dated by TCRdb to the early 2020s). To prepare the library, the immunoSEQ multiplex PCR assay was applied. In TCRdb, the immuneACCESS table is reduced to in-frame sequences with V and J assigned. These tables do not hold every clone; where another copy was compared, an unresolved V gene accounts for under half, and the others remain unexplained. The sample profile shows about 600,000 clones; around 78% of them were found once. The ten largest clonotypes hold around 11% of the sample. Sequenced input: PBMCs. The source of these receptors is a woman between 40 and 55 years old in good health. Some clones in this sample may be carry-over from other donors' samples.

This chain uses TRBV28 with TRBJ2-3, with D perhaps TRBD2 (5 bases). Trimming pared 4 bases from V and 4 bases from J, leaving 9 bases between. CDR1 is MDHEN, CDR2 SYDVKM, per germline. The CDR3 covers 13 residues. The chain's CDR3 is CASSSARADTQYF. CDR3 DNA: TGTGCCAGCAGTTCGGCGAGGGCAGATACGCAGTATTTT.

The chain employs TRBV5-4 and TRBJ2-6, with a tentative D call TRBD1 (6 bases). Germline V gene lookup returns CDR1 SGHNT and CDR2 YYREEE (reference sequence). This CDR3 contains 15 residues. V lost 4 bases and J 1 base, leaving 9 bases between the germline ends. The CDR3 nucleotides read TGTGCCAGCAGCACCGGACAGTCTGGGGCCAACGTCCTGACTTTC. It translates to CASSTGQSGANVLTF.

The chain is built from TRBV28 and TRBJ2-5; D may be TRBD1 (6 bases). The DNA end is a closer match to TRBJ2-7, so the J assignment may be wrong. CDR1 is MDHEN, CDR2 SYDVKM, per germline. This CDR3 is built from 12 residues. CDR3 in amino acids: CAGGQSSYEQYF. CDR3 bases: TGTGCCGGCGGACAGAGCTCCTACGAGCAGTACTTC.

This chain joins TRBV7-9 and TRBJ2-6; D remains ambiguous. Germline V gene lookup returns CDR1 SEHNR and CDR2 FQNEAQ (reference sequence). Trimming pared 6 bases from V and 0 bases from J, leaving 3 bases between. This CDR3 region has 13 residues. CDR3 region: CASRVSGANVLTF. The DNA of the CDR3 is TGTGCCAGCAGAGTCTCTGGGGCCAACGTCCTGACTTTC. The whole variable domain, remainder taken from reference TRBV7-9 and TRBJ2-6, is DTGVSQNPRHKITKRGQNVTFRCDPISEHNRLYWYRQTLGQGPEFLTYFQNEAQLEKSRLLSDRFSAERPKGSFSTLEIQRTEQGDSAMYLCASRVSGANVLTFGAGSRLTVL.

V usage is TRBV5-4 and J usage is TRBJ2-3; no clear D. The CDR3 is 14 amino acids. Trimming took 0 bases from V and 5 from J, leaving 10 bases between them. CDR1 SGHNT and CDR2 YYREEE come from the germline V gene (reference sequence). This CDR3 is CASSLGTAQDTQYF. The CDR3 nucleotides read TGTGCCAGCAGCTTGGGGACCGCCCAAGATACGCAGTATTTT.

The chain joins TRBV4-3 to TRBJ2-2, with unresolved D. CDR1 LGHNA and CDR2 YSLEER come from the germline V gene. Trimming took 0 bases from V and 1 from J, leaving 6 bases between them. The CDR3 is made up of 15 amino acids. The CDR3 DNA sequence: TGCGCCAGCAGCCAAGATAGATTGAACACCGGGGAGCTGTTTTTT. Its protein is CASSQDRLNTGELFF.

The V call is TRBV4-3, the J call TRBJ1-1; no definite D call. Trimming took off 2 bases at V and 1 base at J, with 8 bases between the two ends. Germline assignment: CDR1 LGHNA and CDR2 YSLEER. This CDR3 contains 14 residues. The CDR3 spells CASSQNPRNTEAFF. The CDR3 bases are TGCGCCAGCAGCCAAAACCCACGGAACACTGAAGCTTTCTTT.

This chain connects TRBV30 to TRBJ1-2, with 9 bases fitting TRBD1. This CDR3 has 14 residues. Germline trimming cut 2 bases from V and 6 bases from J; bases unmatched to any gene: 7. The germline V gene has CDR1 GTSNPN and CDR2 SVGIG (reference sequence). The DNA of the CDR3 is TGTGCCTGGAGTTCCGGGACAGGGTATGATGGCTACACCTTC. It codes for CAWSSGTGYDGYTF.

The chain has TRBV5-1 and TRBJ2-2, with TRBD1 matching over 7 bases. The germline gives CDR1 SGHRS, CDR2 YFSETQ. The CDR3 length is 16 residues. With V trimmed by 4 bases and J by 6 bases, 12 bases remained unmatched. The chain's CDR3 is CASSPRERGPAGELFF. CDR3 nucleotides: TGCGCCAGCAGCCCCCGCGAGAGGGGGCCGGCCGGGGAGCTGTTTTTT.

The genes are TRBV5-1 and TRBJ2-5; the match to TRBD1 covers 8 bases. V trimming: 2 bases; J trimming: 5 bases; junction bases outside the gene matches: 8. From germline, CDR1 is SGHRS and CDR2 YFSETQ. The CDR3 loop spans 15 amino acids. CDR3 in amino acids: CASSFRQGPQETQYF. The CDR3 bases are TGCGCCAGCAGCTTCCGACAGGGGCCACAGGAGACCCAGTACTTC.

This clone showed up just once. V gene TRBV27 combines with J gene TRBJ2-7; TRBD1 matches at 8 bases. J was trimmed by 5 bases and V by 1 base; bases with no gene match: 19. Germline V gene sequence: CDR1 MNHEY, CDR2 SMNVEV (reference sequence). The CDR3 consists of 19 residues. The CDR3 reads CASSLLVRLDRGLIDEQYF. The DNA for the CDR3 is TGTGCCAGCAGTTTATTAGTCCGCCTCGACAGGGGTTTGATCGACGAGCAGTACTTC.

The CDR3 protein is CASSPQASSDGYTF. The CDR3 DNA follows: TGTGCCAGCAGCCCACAGGCCTCCAGCGATGGCTACACCTTC. V usage is TRBV7-9 and J usage is TRBJ1-2; D may be TRBD1 (5 bases). Per germline, CDR1 SEHNR and CDR2 FQNEAQ (reference sequence). The V gene lost 5 bases and the J gene lost 6 bases, with 16 bases spanning the gap. The length of the CDR3 is 14 residues.

The chain uses TRBV5-1 and TRBJ2-5, with D maybe TRBD2 (7 bases). The J call is uncertain, as TRBJ2-7 better fits the DNA end. This CDR3 has 14 residues. Germline V gene sequence: CDR1 SGHRS, CDR2 YFSETQ. CDR3 sequence: CASTLWGGPYEQYF. Written as DNA, the CDR3 is TGCGCCAGCACCCTCTGGGGGGGGCCCTACGAGCAGTACTTC.

With regard to this clone: A single base is all that separates this from a far larger clone, so a read error is likely. The genes are TRBV9 and TRBJ2-7; 11 bases agree with TRBD2. V was clipped by 0 bases and J by 7 bases; unmatched bases: 3. This CDR3 spans 14 amino acids. Germline lookup yields CDR1 SGDLS and CDR2 YYNGEE. CDR3 DNA: TGTGCCAGCAGCGTAGGTAGCGGGGGGGAAGAGCAGTACTTC. Translating gives CASSVGSGGEEQYF.

The chain has TRBV12-2 and TRBJ1-5. TRBV12-2 is a documented pseudogene. The CDR3 contains 16 residues. The CDR3 DNA reads as TGTGCAAGTCGCTTCAGAAACATTAGGGTGGATCAGCCCCAGCATTTT. This translates into CASRFRNIRVDQPQHF.